These 8 T cell receptor beta chains were all obtained from the same sample, sequenced in a study of cytomegalovirus exposure and HLA in healthy donors. The PCR made use of 60 Vbeta and 13 Jbeta primers. Profiled with immunoSEQ multiplex PCR; TCRdb holds only in-frame clones, not every one. The sample shows 65,000 to 85,000 clones, 77% of them seen only once. Source material: PBMCs. The receptors derive from a middle-aged man in good health and CMV-seropositive.

The chain recombines TRBV6-5 with TRBJ2-5; maybe TRBD1 (6 bases). Trimming cost V 6 bases and J 5 bases, with 13 bases left between them. This CDR3 spans 13 amino acids. CDR1 is MNHEY and CDR2 is SVGAGI in the germline V gene. Written as DNA, the CDR3 is TGTGCCAGCAGCCCGGGACAAATGGAGACCCAGTACTTC. This gives the protein CASSPGQMETQYF.

This CDR3 reads CASSLGPYTDTQYF. CDR3 sequence (DNA): TGCGCCAGCAGCTTGGGGCCGTACACAGATACGCAGTATTTT. This chain links TRBV5-1 with TRBJ2-3; no clear D. Germline CDR1 and CDR2: SGHRS and YFSETQ. This CDR3 is 14 amino acids long. Trimming pared 0 bases from V and 2 bases from J, leaving 7 bases between.

This chain connects TRBV12-1 to TRBJ2-7; the table gives TRBD2 as D, unverified against the DNA. TRBV12-1 is a listed pseudogene. The CDR3 consists of 17 residues. The chain's CDR3 is CASSFKDWREYSYEQYF. DNA of the CDR3: TGTGCCAGCAGCTTTAAGGACTGGCGGGAGTACTCCTACGAGCAGTACTTC.

V gene TRBV30 combines with J gene TRBJ1-1; TRBD1 agrees at 7 bases. This CDR3 has 12 residues. CDR1 GTSNPN and CDR2 SVGIG come from the germline V gene (reference sequence). V was pared by 3 bases and J by 4 bases, with 2 bases of the junction left unmatched. CDR3 loop: CAWSTGATEAFF. Written as DNA, the CDR3 is TGTGCCTGGAGCACAGGGGCCACTGAAGCTTTCTTT. Full variable domain (remainder filled in from reference TRBV30 and TRBJ1-1): SQTIHQWPATLVQPVGSPLSLECTVEGTSNPNLYWYRQAAGRGLQLLFYSVGIGQISSEVPQNLSASRPQDRQFILSSKKLLLSDSGFYLCAWSTGATEAFFGQGTRLTVV.

The rearrangement uses TRBV6-5 and TRBJ1-2, with D possibly matching TRBD1 (5 bases). This CDR3 is built from 15 residues. Germline lookup yields CDR1 MNHEY and CDR2 SVGAGI. Trimming removed 2 bases from V and 4 bases from J, with 14 bases in between. The CDR3 nucleotides read TGTGCCAGCAGTTACCCATCCGGGGGATTCTATGGCTACACCTTC. Translation gives CASSYPSGGFYGYTF.

The chain is built from TRBV2 and TRBJ1-2, with a possible D match to TRBD1 (5 bases). The CDR3 consists of 14 residues. Germline V gives CDR1 SNHLY, CDR2 FYNNEI. Trimming pared 8 bases from V and 5 bases from J, leaving 18 bases between. CDR3 sequence reads: CASGSSTQGYGYTF. The CDR3 coding sequence is TGTGCCAGCGGATCGTCGACGCAGGGATATGGCTACACCTTC.

This clone came up many times. The chain employs TRBV14 and TRBJ1-3; D ambiguous. This CDR3 has 16 residues. With 4 bases removed from V and 2 bases from J, the gap between germline ends came to 15 bases. The germline CDR1 and CDR2 sequences are SGHDN and FVKESK. CDR3 residues: CASSPLGTLTGNTIYF. The CDR3 coding sequence is TGTGCCAGCAGCCCCTTGGGCACCCTGACTGGAAACACCATATATTTT.

V is TRBV5-6 and J is TRBJ2-1; weak D call: TRBD2 (6 bases). V was trimmed by 6 bases and J by 5 bases, leaving 15 bases between them. Germline CDR1 reads SGHDT; CDR2 reads YYEEEE. CDR3 length equals 14 residues. The CDR3 is CASTTAGRNNEQFF. Written as DNA, the CDR3 is TGTGCCAGCACCACTGCGGGGCGGAACAATGAGCAGTTCTTC.